This T cell receptor beta chain was documented in a study of cytomegalovirus exposure and HLA in healthy donors. About this clone itself: Its antigen is unidentified.

The V gene lost 4 bases and the J gene lost 5 bases, with 21 bases spanning the gap. The CDR3 is 16 amino acids. Germline values: CDR1 SGHNT, CDR2 YYREEE (reference sequence). Amplification used 60 Vbeta primers and 13 Jbeta primers. Repertoires were generated with immunoSEQ multiplex PCR, while TCRdb's copy carries only in-frame clones and drops some. The profile shows 150,000 or so clones, approximately 69% of them singletons. Study outcomes and limitations: Sequence variants that were highly shared formed a cluster that was likely a sequencing artifact. CMV serostatus was the sole immune exposure information available.

Each donor was healthy, and each was a bone marrow donor. The donors, nominally healthy at sampling, likely had unrecorded immune exposures. This chain uses TRBV5-4 with TRBJ1-1, with D possibly being TRBD1 (6 bases). Sample: PBMCs. The clonotype comes from a young man in good health and CMV-seronegative. As DNA, the CDR3 is TGTGCCAGCAGCCGAAAGACAGGAGGTCAGAAAACTGAAGCTTTCTTT. Translating it yields CASSRKTGGQKTEAFF.